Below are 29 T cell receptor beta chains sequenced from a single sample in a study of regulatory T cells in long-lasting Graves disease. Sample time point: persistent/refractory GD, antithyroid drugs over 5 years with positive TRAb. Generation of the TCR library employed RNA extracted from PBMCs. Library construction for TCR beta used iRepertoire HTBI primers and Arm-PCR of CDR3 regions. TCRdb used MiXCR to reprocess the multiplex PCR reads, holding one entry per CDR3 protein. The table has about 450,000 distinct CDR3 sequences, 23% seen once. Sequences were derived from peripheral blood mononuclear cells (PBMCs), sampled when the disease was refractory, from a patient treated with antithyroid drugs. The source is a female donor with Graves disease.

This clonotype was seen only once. CDR3 protein: CSASTSLLAGYPQETQYF. The CDR3 DNA reads TGCAGTGCTAGCACCTCCCTACTAGCGGGATACCCCCAAGAGACCCAGTACTTC. The V gene is TRBV20-1, the J gene TRBJ2-5, with 10 bases aligning to TRBD2. The ends lost 3 bases at V and 1 base at J; junction bases unmatched: 14. The CDR3 runs to 18 residues. The germline gives CDR1 DFQATT, CDR2 SNEGSKA (reference sequence).

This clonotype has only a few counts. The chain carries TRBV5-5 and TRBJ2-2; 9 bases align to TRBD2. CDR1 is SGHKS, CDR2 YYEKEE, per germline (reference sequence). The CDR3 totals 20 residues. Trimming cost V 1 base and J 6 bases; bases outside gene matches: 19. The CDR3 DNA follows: TGTGCCAGCAGCTTGTCCGTCTCCCCCATTTCACGACTAGCGGCCGGGGAGCTGTTTTTT. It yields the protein CASSLSVSPISRLAAGELFF.

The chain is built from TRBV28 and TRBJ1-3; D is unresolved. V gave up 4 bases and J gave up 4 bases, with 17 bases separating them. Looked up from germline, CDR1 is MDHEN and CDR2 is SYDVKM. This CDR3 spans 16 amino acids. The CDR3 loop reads CASSSSSQALGNTIYF. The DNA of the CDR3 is TGTGCCAGCAGTTCCTCGTCCCAAGCTCTAGGAAACACCATATATTTT.

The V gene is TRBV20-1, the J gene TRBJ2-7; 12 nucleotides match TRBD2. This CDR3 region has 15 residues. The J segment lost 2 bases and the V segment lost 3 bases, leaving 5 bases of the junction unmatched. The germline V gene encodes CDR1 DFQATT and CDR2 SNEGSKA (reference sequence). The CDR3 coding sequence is TGCAGTGCTAGTAGGACTAGCGGGAAAACCTACGAGCAGTACTTC. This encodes CSASRTSGKTYEQYF.

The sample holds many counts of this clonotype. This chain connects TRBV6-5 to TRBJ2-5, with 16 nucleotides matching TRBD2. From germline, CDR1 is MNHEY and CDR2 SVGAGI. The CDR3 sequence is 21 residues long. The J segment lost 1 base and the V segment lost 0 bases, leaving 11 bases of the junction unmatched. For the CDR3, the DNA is TGTGCCAGCAGTTACTCGAGGGAGCCCGGGACTAGCGGGAGGGCCCAAGAGACCCAGTACTTC. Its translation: CASSYSREPGTSGRAQETQYF.

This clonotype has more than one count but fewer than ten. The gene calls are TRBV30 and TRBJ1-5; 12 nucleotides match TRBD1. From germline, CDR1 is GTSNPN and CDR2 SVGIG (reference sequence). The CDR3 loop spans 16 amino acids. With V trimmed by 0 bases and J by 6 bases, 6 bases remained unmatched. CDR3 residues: CAWSVRDRGRVQPQHF. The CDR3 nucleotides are TGTGCCTGGAGTGTCCGGGACAGGGGGCGGGTTCAGCCCCAGCATTTT.

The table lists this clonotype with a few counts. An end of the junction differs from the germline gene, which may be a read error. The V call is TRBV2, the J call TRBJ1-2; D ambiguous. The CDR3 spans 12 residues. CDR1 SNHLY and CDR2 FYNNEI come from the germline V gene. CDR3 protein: CASSFVGYGYAF. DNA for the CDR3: TGTGCCAGCAGCTTCGTGGGCTATGGCTACGCCTTC.

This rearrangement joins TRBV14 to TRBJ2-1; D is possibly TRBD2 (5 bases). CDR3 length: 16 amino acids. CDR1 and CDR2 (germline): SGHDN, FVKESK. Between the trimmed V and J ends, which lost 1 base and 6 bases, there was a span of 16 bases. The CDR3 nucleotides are TGTGCCAGCAGCCAAGGGAAGGACTTCGACCTCAATGAGCAGTTCTTC. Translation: CASSQGKDFDLNEQFF. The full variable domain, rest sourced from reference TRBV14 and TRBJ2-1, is EAGVTQFPSHSVIEKGQTVTLRCDPISGHDNLYWYRRVMGKEIKFLLHFVKESKQDESGMPNNRFLAERTGGTYSTLKVQPAELEDSGVYFCASSQGKDFDLNEQFFGPGTRLTVL.

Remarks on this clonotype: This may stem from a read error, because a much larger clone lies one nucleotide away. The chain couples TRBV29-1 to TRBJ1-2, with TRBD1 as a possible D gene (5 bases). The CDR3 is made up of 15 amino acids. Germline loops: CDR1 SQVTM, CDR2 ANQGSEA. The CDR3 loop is CSVGPVPPPNHGYTF. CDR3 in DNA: TGCAGCGTGGGGCCTGTACCCCCCCCTAACCATGGCTACACCTTC.

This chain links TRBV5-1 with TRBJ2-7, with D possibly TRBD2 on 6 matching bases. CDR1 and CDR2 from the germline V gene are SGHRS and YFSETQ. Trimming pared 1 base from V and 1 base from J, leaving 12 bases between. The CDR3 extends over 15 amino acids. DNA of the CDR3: TGCGCCAGCAGCTTGTCGGGGGAACGGTCCTACGAGCAGTACTTC. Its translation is CASSLSGERSYEQYF.

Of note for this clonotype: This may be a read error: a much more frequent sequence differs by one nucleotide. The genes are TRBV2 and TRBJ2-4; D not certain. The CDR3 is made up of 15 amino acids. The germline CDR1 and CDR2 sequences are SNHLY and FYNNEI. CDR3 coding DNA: TGTGCCAGCGGTGATGGCCGACTAGCCAAAAACATTCAGTACTTC. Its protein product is CASGDGRLAKNIQYF.

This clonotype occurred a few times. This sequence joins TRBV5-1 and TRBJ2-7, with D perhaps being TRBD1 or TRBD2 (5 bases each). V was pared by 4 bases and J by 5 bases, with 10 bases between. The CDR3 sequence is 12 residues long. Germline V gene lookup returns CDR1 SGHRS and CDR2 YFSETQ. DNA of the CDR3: TGCGCCAGCAGCCCTGGGACCGACGAGCAGTACTTC. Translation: CASSPGTDEQYF.

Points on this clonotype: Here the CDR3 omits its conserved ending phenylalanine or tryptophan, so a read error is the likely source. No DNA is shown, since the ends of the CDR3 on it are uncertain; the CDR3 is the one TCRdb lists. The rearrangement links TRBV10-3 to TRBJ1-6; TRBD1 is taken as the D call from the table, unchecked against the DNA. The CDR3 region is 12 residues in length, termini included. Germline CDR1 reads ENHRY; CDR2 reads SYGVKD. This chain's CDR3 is CAIWYREQPVRL.

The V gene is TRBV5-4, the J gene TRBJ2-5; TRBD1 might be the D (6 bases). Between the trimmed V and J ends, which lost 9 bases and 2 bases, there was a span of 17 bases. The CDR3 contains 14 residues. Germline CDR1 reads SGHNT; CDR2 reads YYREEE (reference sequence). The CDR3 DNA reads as TGTGCCACCCAAATGGTCGGACAGCAAGAGACCCAGTACTTC. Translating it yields CATQMVGQQETQYF.

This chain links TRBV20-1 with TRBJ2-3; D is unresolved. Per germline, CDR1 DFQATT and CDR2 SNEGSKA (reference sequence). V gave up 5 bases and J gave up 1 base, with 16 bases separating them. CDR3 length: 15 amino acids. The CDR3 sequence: CSAHSWRDRTDTQYF. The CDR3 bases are TGCAGTGCTCATTCTTGGAGAGATCGCACAGATACGCAGTATTTT.

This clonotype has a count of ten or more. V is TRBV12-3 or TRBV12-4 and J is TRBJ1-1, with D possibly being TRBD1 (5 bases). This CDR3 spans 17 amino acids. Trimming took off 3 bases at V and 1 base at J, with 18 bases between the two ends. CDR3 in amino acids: CASSFYIGGTGNTEAFF. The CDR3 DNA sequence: TGTGCCAGCAGTTTTTACATTGGGGGAACAGGGAACACTGAAGCTTTCTTT.

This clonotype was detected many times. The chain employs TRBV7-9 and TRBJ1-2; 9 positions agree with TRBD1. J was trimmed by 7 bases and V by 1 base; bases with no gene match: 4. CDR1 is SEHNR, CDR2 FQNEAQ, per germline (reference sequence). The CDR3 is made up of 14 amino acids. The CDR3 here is CASSLDRGRGGYTF. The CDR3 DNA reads TGTGCCAGCAGCTTAGACAGGGGGCGCGGTGGCTACACCTTC.

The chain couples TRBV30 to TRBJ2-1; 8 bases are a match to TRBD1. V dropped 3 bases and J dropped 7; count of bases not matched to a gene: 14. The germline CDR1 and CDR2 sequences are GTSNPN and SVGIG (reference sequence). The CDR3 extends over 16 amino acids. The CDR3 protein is CAWRTRGRGLWNEQFF. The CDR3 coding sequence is TGTGCCTGGAGGACACGGGGCAGGGGGCTTTGGAATGAGCAGTTCTTC.

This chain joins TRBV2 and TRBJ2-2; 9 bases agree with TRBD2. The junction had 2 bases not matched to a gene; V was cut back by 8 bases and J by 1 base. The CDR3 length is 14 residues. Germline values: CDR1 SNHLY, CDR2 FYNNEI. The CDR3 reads CASATSGNTGELFF. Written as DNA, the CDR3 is TGTGCCAGCGCGACTAGCGGGAACACCGGGGAGCTGTTTTTT.

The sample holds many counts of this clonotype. DNA of the CDR3: TGTGCCAGCAAGTGGCAGGAAGGGGCCAACGTCCTGACTTTC. Its protein is CASKWQEGANVLTF. The chain is built from TRBV2 and TRBJ2-6, with D uncertain. The V gene lost 7 bases and the J gene lost 4 bases, with 11 bases spanning the gap. Germline CDR1 SNHLY, CDR2 FYNNEI. The CDR3 covers 14 residues.

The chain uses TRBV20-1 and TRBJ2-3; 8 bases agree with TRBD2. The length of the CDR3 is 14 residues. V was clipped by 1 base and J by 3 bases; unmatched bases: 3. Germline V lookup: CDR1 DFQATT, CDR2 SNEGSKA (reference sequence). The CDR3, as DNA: TGCAGTGCTAGAGTAGCGGGAATTACAGATACGCAGTATTTT. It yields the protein CSARVAGITDTQYF.

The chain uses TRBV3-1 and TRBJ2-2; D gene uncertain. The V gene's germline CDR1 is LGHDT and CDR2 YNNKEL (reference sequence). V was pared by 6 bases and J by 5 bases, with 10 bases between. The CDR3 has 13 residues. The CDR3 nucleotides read TGTGCCAGCAGGTGGCTGGGGACCGGGGAGCTGTTTTTT. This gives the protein CASRWLGTGELFF.

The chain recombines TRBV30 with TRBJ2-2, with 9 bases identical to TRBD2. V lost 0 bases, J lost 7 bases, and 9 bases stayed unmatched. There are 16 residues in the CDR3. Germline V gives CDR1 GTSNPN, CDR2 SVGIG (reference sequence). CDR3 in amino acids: CAWSVQGSGSFGELFF. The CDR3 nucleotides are TGTGCCTGGAGTGTACAGGGTAGCGGGAGTTTCGGGGAGCTGTTTTTT.

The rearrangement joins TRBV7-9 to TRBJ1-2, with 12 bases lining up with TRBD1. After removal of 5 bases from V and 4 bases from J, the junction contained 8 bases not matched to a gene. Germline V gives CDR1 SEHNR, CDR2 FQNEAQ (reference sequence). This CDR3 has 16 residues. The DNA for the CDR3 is TGTGCCAGCAGCGTATCCGGGACAGGGGGCGGCTATGGCTACACCTTC. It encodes CASSVSGTGGGYGYTF.

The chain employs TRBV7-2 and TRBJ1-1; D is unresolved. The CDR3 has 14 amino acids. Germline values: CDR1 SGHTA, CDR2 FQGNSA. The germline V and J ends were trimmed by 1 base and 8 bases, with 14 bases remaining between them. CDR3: CASSLEFGLREAFF. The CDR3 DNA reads TGTGCCAGCAGCTTAGAGTTCGGTCTTAGGGAAGCTTTCTTT.

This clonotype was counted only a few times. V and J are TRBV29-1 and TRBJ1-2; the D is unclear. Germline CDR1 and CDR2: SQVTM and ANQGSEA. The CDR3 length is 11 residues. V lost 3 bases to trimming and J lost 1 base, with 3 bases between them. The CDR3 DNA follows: TGCAGCGTTGAGGGTAACTATGGCTACACCTTC. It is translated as CSVEGNYGYTF.

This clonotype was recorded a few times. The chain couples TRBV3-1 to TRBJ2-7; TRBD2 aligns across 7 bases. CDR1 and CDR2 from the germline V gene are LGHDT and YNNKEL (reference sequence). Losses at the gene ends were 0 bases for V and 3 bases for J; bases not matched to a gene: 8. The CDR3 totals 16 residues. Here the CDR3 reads CASSQDVASGSYEQYF. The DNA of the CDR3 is TGTGCCAGCAGCCAAGATGTCGCTAGCGGTAGCTACGAGCAGTACTTC.

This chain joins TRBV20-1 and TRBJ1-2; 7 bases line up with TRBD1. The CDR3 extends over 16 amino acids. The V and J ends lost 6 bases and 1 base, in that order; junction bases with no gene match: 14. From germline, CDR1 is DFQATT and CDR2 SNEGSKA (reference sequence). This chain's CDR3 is CSARGLGQTINYGYTF. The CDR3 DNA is TGCAGTGCCAGGGGACTGGGACAGACGATTAACTATGGCTACACCTTC.

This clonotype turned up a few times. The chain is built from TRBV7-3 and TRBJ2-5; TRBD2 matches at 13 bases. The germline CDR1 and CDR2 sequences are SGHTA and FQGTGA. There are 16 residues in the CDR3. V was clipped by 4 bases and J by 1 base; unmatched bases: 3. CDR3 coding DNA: TGTGCCAGCAGCTCCGGGACTAGCGGGATCCAAGAGACCCAGTACTTC. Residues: CASSSGTSGIQETQYF.